Below are 23 T cell receptor beta chains sequenced from a single sample in a study of PD-1 blockade in classical Hodgkin lymphoma. After autologous stem cell transplantation all patients relapsed, and prior brentuximab vedotin exposure differed between cohorts. TCRdb's copy holds only in-frame clones and misses some; the assay was immunoSEQ multiplex PCR. The sample yields 20,000 to 25,000 clones, approximately 80% seen once. The material was peripheral blood mononuclear cells (PBMCs), obtained before the second cycle of nivolumab. The receptors shown here come from a human donor with classical Hodgkin lymphoma.

The chain recombines TRBV5-1 with TRBJ2-6; D is undetermined. CDR3 length: 16 residues. With 2 bases removed from V and 0 bases from J, the gap between germline ends came to 9 bases. Germline CDR1 SGHRS, CDR2 YFSETQ. CDR3 coding DNA: TGCGCCAGCAGCTTTCGTACGGGCTCTGGGGCCAACGTCCTGACTTTC. Translating gives CASSFRTGSGANVLTF.

This chain joins TRBV5-5 and TRBJ2-1; D may correspond to TRBD1 or TRBD2 (5 bases each). The V end was cut by 0 bases, the J end by 1 base, with 5 bases between. CDR3 length equals 14 residues. Germline V gene data show CDR1 as SGHKS and CDR2 as YYEKEE (reference sequence). CDR3 nucleotides: TGTGCCAGCAGCTTGGGGGGGTCCTACAATGAGCAGTTCTTC. Amino acid sequence: CASSLGGSYNEQFF.

This clone has a handful of counts. This chain links TRBV27 with TRBJ2-7; D gene unclear. This CDR3 spans 13 amino acids. V was shortened by 2 bases and J by 1 base, with 6 bases between the two germline ends. Germline CDR1 and CDR2: MNHEY and SMNVEV (reference sequence). Here the CDR3 reads CASSLRASYEQYF. CDR3 bases: TGTGCCAGCAGTTTAAGGGCTTCCTACGAGCAGTACTTC.

CDR3 residues: CASSLAIVPETQYF. The CDR3 bases are TGTGCCAGCAGCTTAGCGATAGTTCCAGAGACCCAGTACTTC. The chain uses TRBV7-2 and TRBJ2-5; D uncertain. The CDR3 contains 14 residues. Per germline, CDR1 SGHTA and CDR2 FQGNSA. Trimming stripped 0 bases from V and 4 bases from J, with 9 bases between.

V gene TRBV2 combines with J gene TRBJ1-5; D call uncertain. Germline CDR1 SNHLY, CDR2 FYNNEI. V was clipped by 6 bases and J by 5 bases, with 17 bases between them. The CDR3 covers 15 residues. CDR3 in amino acids: CASRARTLGDQPQHF. The CDR3 nucleotides are TGTGCCAGCAGGGCGAGGACTTTGGGTGATCAGCCCCAGCATTTT. Variable domain in full (rest from reference TRBV2 and TRBJ1-5): EPEVTQTPSHQVTQMGQEVILRCVPISNHLYFYWYRQILGQKVEFLVSFYNNEISEKSEIFDDQFSVERPDGSNFTLKIRSTKLEDSAMYFCASRARTLGDQPQHFGDGTRLSIL.

This chain joins TRBV9 and TRBJ2-5; the D is unclear. From germline, CDR1 is SGDLS and CDR2 YYNGEE. The germline V and J ends were trimmed by 0 bases and 5 bases, with 5 bases remaining between them. This CDR3 spans 12 amino acids. The CDR3 reads CASSVEGETQYF. The CDR3 DNA is TGTGCCAGCAGCGTAGAAGGGGAGACCCAGTACTTC.

J is TRBJ2-5 and V is TRBV28; D may match TRBD1 or TRBD2 (5 bases each). In germline, CDR1 is MDHEN, CDR2 SYDVKM. The CDR3 loop spans 15 amino acids. Trimming shortened V by 1 base and J by 4 bases, and 13 bases separated the two germline ends. The chain's CDR3 is CASSLSRRDRETQYF. The CDR3 DNA is TGTGCCAGCAGTTTATCCCGCAGGGACCGAGAGACCCAGTACTTC. The full variable domain, in which reference TRBV28 and TRBJ2-5 provide the parts outside the CDR3, is DVKVTQSSRYLVKRTGEKVFLECVQDMDHENMFWYRQDPGLGLRLIYFSYDVKMKEKGDIPEGYSVSREKKERFSLILESASTNQTSMYLCASSLSRRDRETQYFGPGTRLLVL.

This chain joins TRBV29-1 and TRBJ2-7, with TRBD1 matching over 7 bases. The germline CDR1 and CDR2 sequences are SQVTM and ANQGSEA. V lost 3 bases and J lost 7; bases outside the gene matches: 9. CDR3 length equals 13 residues. CDR3 DNA: TGCAGCGTTGATGTAGGGGGCTTCGGGGAGCAGTACTTC. This codes for CSVDVGGFGEQYF.

With respect to this clone: The same CDR3 can be traced to other DNA sequences in this sample. The genes are TRBV27 and TRBJ1-4; tentatively, D is TRBD1 (6 bases). This CDR3 spans 13 amino acids. Germline V gene data show CDR1 as MNHEY and CDR2 as SMNVEV (reference sequence). The V end was cut by 6 bases, the J end by 8 bases, with 13 bases between. The CDR3 nucleotides read TGTGCCAGCAGACAACAGGGTTTCGAAAAACTGTTTTTT. It is translated as CASRQQGFEKLFF. The complete variable domain, with remaining parts taken from reference TRBV27 and TRBJ1-4, reads EAQVTQNPRYLITVTGKKLTVTCSQNMNHEYMSWYRQDPGLGLRQIYYSMNVEVTDKGDVPEGYKVSRKEKRNFPLILESPSPNQTSLYFCASRQQGFEKLFFGSGTQLSVL.

V and J are TRBV7-9 and TRBJ1-2; possibly TRBD1 for D (5 bases). From germline, CDR1 is SEHNR and CDR2 FQNEAQ (reference sequence). This CDR3 comprises 13 residues. V lost 5 bases, J lost 6 bases, and 13 bases lay in between. The CDR3 reads CASSTGLRDGYTF. The CDR3 coding sequence is TGTGCCAGCAGCACGGGACTCAGGGATGGCTACACCTTC.

This chain links TRBV5-1 with TRBJ1-1; D unclear. The length of the CDR3 is 14 residues. CDR1 and CDR2 from the germline V gene are SGHRS and YFSETQ. The V gene lost 0 bases and the J gene lost 4 bases, with 10 bases spanning the gap. The CDR3 here is CASSLDGRSTEAFF. The CDR3 DNA reads as TGCGCCAGCAGCTTGGATGGACGGAGCACTGAAGCTTTCTTT.

The rearrangement uses TRBV7-2 and TRBJ2-5; 8 bases match TRBD2. The CDR3 has 15 amino acids. The V and J ends lost 5 bases and 5 bases, in that order; junction bases with no gene match: 10. Germline V gene lookup returns CDR1 SGHTA and CDR2 FQGNSA. The CDR3 coding sequence is TGTGCCAGCAGCCCCGAGGGACTAGTAGACGAGACCCAGTACTTC. Protein sequence: CASSPEGLVDETQYF.

This clone has a handful of counts. CDR3 sequence reads: CASGLEDSEAFF. CDR3 in DNA: TGTGCTAGTGGTTTGGAGGACAGTGAAGCTTTCTTT. The gene calls are TRBV12-5 and TRBJ1-1, with TRBD1 as a possible D gene (6 bases). The CDR3 sequence is 12 residues long. Germline CDR1 is LGHNT and CDR2 is FRNRAP. Deletions cut 1 base from V and 7 bases from J, with 7 bases between.

The chain joins TRBV10-1 to TRBJ1-1, with TRBD1 matching 9 bases. J was trimmed by 10 bases and V by 3 bases; bases with no gene match: 12. Germline CDR1 reads WNHNN; CDR2 reads SYGVQD (reference sequence). This CDR3 has 15 residues. In nucleotides, the CDR3 is TGCGCCAGCAGTGAAACTGGGACAGGGACGGATCGAGCTTTCTTT. Protein sequence: CASSETGTGTDRAFF.

The chain uses TRBV19 and TRBJ2-6; a weak D match, TRBD2 (6 bases). Germline lookup yields CDR1 LNHDA and CDR2 SQIVND (reference sequence). This CDR3 region has 15 residues. V lost 5 bases to trimming and J lost 1 base, with 9 bases between them. CDR3 protein: CASSVRGSGANVLTF. The CDR3, as DNA: TGTGCCAGTAGTGTACGGGGGTCTGGGGCCAACGTCCTGACTTTC.

The CDR3, as DNA: TGTGCCAGCTCACTACACAGAGAAACTGAAGCTTTCTTT. This codes for CASSLHRETEAFF. This chain joins TRBV18 and TRBJ1-1; no clear D gene. The length of the CDR3 is 13 residues. The germline V gene encodes CDR1 KGHSH and CDR2 LQKENI. V was trimmed by 4 bases and J by 5 bases, leaving 11 bases between them. Combining the CDR3 with reference TRBV18 and TRBJ1-1 gives the whole variable domain NAGVMQNPRHLVRRRGQEARLRCSPMKGHSHVYWYRQLPEEGLKFMVYLQKENIIDESGMPKERFSAEFPKEGPSILRIQQVVRGDSAAYFCASSLHRETEAFFGQGTRLTVV.

J is TRBJ2-1 and V is TRBV5-4; 10 bases are a match to TRBD2. CDR3 length: 15 amino acids. With V trimmed by 2 bases and J by 5 bases, 4 bases remained unmatched. Germline V CDR1 and CDR2: SGHNT, YYREEE (reference sequence). For the CDR3, the DNA is TGTGCCAGCAGCTTCAGCGGGGGGGCCCACAATGAGCAGTTCTTC. The encoded protein is CASSFSGGAHNEQFF.

This clone was seen just once. The same CDR3 is also encoded by other DNA sequences in this sample. The chain joins TRBV25-1 to TRBJ1-5, with a possible D match to TRBD1 (5 bases). V was cut by 1 base and J by 7 bases, with 8 bases left in between. This CDR3 has 13 amino acids. The germline CDR1 and CDR2 sequences are MGHDK and SYGVNS. The chain's CDR3 is CASSESGLQPQHF. The CDR3 nucleotides are TGTGCCAGCAGTGAATCAGGGTTGCAGCCCCAGCATTTT.

The V gene is TRBV7-8, the J gene TRBJ1-1, with a tentative D call TRBD1 (5 bases). The V gene's germline CDR1 is SGHVS and CDR2 FQNEAQ. The CDR3 is 13 residues long. Deletions cut 6 bases from V and 5 bases from J, with 13 bases between. CDR3 residues: CASSHQGNTEAFF. DNA for the CDR3: TGTGCCAGCAGTCATCAGGGAAATACTGAAGCTTTCTTT.

This clone appeared a few times. The chain joins TRBV11-2 to TRBJ1-6; no clear D. From germline, CDR1 is SGHAT and CDR2 FQNNGV. The CDR3 is 14 amino acids. V shed 0 bases and J shed 10 bases, with 10 bases lying between them. The CDR3 spells CASSLERDGSPLHF. The DNA of the CDR3 is TGTGCCAGCAGCTTAGAGAGGGATGGGTCACCCCTCCACTTT.

The rearrangement uses TRBV6-6 and TRBJ1-1, with D uncertain. Germline V CDR1 and CDR2: MNHNY, SVGAGI (reference sequence). This CDR3 has 13 amino acids. V was cut by 6 bases and J by 5 bases, with 13 bases left in between. In nucleotides, the CDR3 is TGTGCCAGCAGCCTCCTACTTGGGACTGAAGCTTTCTTT. Protein product: CASSLLLGTEAFF.

The chain employs TRBV7-2 and TRBJ2-2, with TRBD2 identical over 7 bases. The CDR3 length is 16 residues. CDR1 and CDR2 from the germline V gene are SGHTA and FQGNSA. Trimming removed 2 bases from V and 0 bases from J; junction bases left unmatched: 3. In nucleotides, the CDR3 is TGTGCCAGCAGCTTATGGGGGGGACCGAACACCGGGGAGCTGTTTTTT. As protein: CASSLWGGPNTGELFF.

The J gene is TRBJ1-2, the V gene TRBV19; D uncertain. Trimming took 8 bases from V and 2 from J, leaving 18 bases between them. Germline V gene sequence: CDR1 LNHDA, CDR2 SQIVND (reference sequence). This CDR3 contains 15 residues. CDR3 sequence (DNA): TGTGCCAGTTCTCAAGGCGAGTATCCCAACTATGGCTACACCTTC. It yields the protein CASSQGEYPNYGYTF.